A selection of T cell receptor beta chains follows, all from one sample in a study of T cell repertoires in cytomegalovirus infection. TCRdb reprocessed the reads via MiXCR and lists one record per CDR3 protein. Of roughly 140,000 distinct CDR3 sequences listed, about a quarter were seen once; the top ten hold about a tenth. Sequenced: PBMCs. The receptor source for this set is a human donor in good health (CMV status not recorded). Some clones in this sample may be carry-over from other donors' samples. Each CDR3 is given with its conserved first and last residue. The order of the fields is clone size, D gene, J gene, V gene, CDR3 protein, CDR3 DNA. The D gene is left open where the match is weak. A row's size may be missing; if present it is once, few, many or a size class.

few TRBD2 TRBJ2-1 TRBV15 CATSHPPGGYNEQFF TGTGCCACCAGCCACCCCCCCGGGGGGTACAATGAGCAGTTCTTC
- - TRBJ2-7 TRBV20-1 CSARDPGKVYEQYF TGCAGTGCTAGAGACCCCGGGAAAGTCTACGAGCAGTACTTC
- TRBD1 TRBJ2-7 TRBV24-1 CATSAGTGGSYEQYF TGTGCCACCAGTGCGGGGACAGGGGGCTCCTACGAGCAGTACTTC
few - TRBJ1-1 TRBV5-5 CASSLAGSLNTEAFF TGTGCCAGCAGCTTGGCCGGGAGTTTGAACACTGAAGCTTTCTTT
- - TRBJ1-2 TRBV7-9 CASSQFVQEGYTF TGTGCCAGCAGCCAATTTGTCCAAGAAGGCTACACCTTC
- - TRBJ1-3 TRBV5-1 CASRNIGELHSGNTIYF TGCGCCAGCAGGAATATTGGTGAACTGCATTCTGGAAACACCATATATTTT
- TRBD1 TRBJ1-1 TRBV2 CASKIGTGGGRTEAFF TGTGCCAGCAAGATCGGGACAGGGGGCGGGAGAACTGAAGCTTTCTTT
few TRBD1 TRBJ1-2 TRBV12-3/TRBV12-4 CASRGTGRDYGYTF TGTGCCAGCAGGGGGACAGGGCGGGACTATGGCTACACCTTC
few TRBD1 TRBJ2-7 TRBV28 CASSITGVVNYEQYF TGTGCCAGCAGTATCACAGGGGTCGTAAACTACGAGCAGTACTTC
- TRBD2 TRBJ2-7 TRBV6-2/TRBV6-3 CASSYKAGVSEQYF TGTGCCAGCAGTTACAAAGCGGGAGTAAGCGAGCAGTACTTC
few - TRBJ2-1 TRBV19 CASSIVGQTPGEQFF TGTGCCAGTAGTATAGTGGGGCAGACCCCTGGCGAGCAGTTCTTC
- TRBD1 TRBJ1-5 TRBV12-3/TRBV12-4 CASSRGQGGSNQPQHF TGTGCCAGCAGTAGAGGACAGGGGGGGAGCAATCAGCCCCAGCATTTT
- - TRBJ1-4 TRBV27 CASSYNGGGTGEKLFF TGTGCCAGCAGCTACAACGGAGGAGGGACGGGTGAAAAACTGTTTTTT
few - TRBJ1-1 TRBV20-1 CSARVGRGINSEAFF TGCAGTGCTAGAGTAGGGAGGGGGATCAACTCTGAAGCTTTCTTT
once - TRBJ1-6 TRBV5-1 CASSPTVANSPLHF TGCGCCAGCAGCCCGACAGTGGCGAATTCACCCCTCCACTTT
- TRBD2 TRBJ2-2 TRBV4-3 CASSRLRASGSTANTGELFF TGCGCCAGCAGCCGCCTTAGGGCTAGCGGGAGCACCGCGAACACCGGGGAGCTGTTTTTT
many - TRBJ1-1 TRBV27 CASSLLRGTEAFF TGTGCCAGCAGTTTACTGAGGGGAACTGAAGCTTTCTTT
- TRBD2 TRBJ2-3 TRBV7-2 CASSFSGLRTGMQYF TGTGCCAGCAGCTTTAGCGGGTTAAGAACAGGTATGCAGTATTTT
- - TRBJ2-3 TRBV24-1 CATSDLGDSPTDTQYF TGTGCCACCAGTGATTTAGGAGACAGCCCCACAGATACGCAGTATTTT
- - TRBJ1-3 TRBV6-5 CASSRSWTAGNTIYF TGTGCCAGCAGCCGATCGTGGACGGCTGGAAACACCATATATTTT
- - TRBJ2-5 TRBV7-2 CASSLAPDPGETQYF TGTGCCAGCAGCTTAGCGCCGGACCCAGGAGAGACCCAGTACTTC
many TRBD2 TRBJ2-4 TRBV7-2 CASSLAQVAGGVAKNIQYF TGTGCCAGCAGCTTAGCGCAAGTAGCGGGGGGAGTAGCCAAAAACATTCAGTACTTC
many - TRBJ1-5 TRBV28 CASSRPLYNQPQHF TGTGCCAGCAGCCGACCGTTATACAATCAGCCCCAGCATTTT
- - TRBJ1-1 TRBV28 CASSRQAEVTEAFF TGTGCCAGCAGTAGACAGGCGGAGGTCACTGAAGCTTTCTTT
many - TRBJ2-1 TRBV7-6 CASSLGVEYTYNEQFF TGTGCCAGCAGCTTAGGAGTGGAGTACACATACAATGAGCAGTTCTTC
many TRBD2 TRBJ2-5 TRBV28 CASNPTSGRVETQYF TGTGCCAGCAACCCGACTAGCGGGAGGGTAGAGACCCAGTACTTC
- TRBD2 TRBJ2-1 TRBV5-1 CASSLAPLAGNEQFF TGCGCCAGCAGCTTGGCTCCACTAGCGGGGAATGAGCAGTTCTTC
few - TRBJ1-2 TRBV6-2/TRBV6-3 CATRQPANYGYTF TGTGCCACCAGACAGCCCGCTAACTATGGCTACACCTTC
many TRBD2 TRBJ2-3 TRBV7-6 CASSLLAGATDTQYF TGTGCCAGCAGCTTACTAGCGGGGGCCACAGATACGCAGTATTTT
few TRBD2 TRBJ2-3 TRBV7-3 CASSPTSGGGTQYF TGTGCCAGCAGCCCGACTAGCGGGGGTGGCACGCAGTATTTT
many TRBD1 TRBJ1-2 TRBV12-3/TRBV12-4 CASSPGQVGYGYTF TGTGCCAGCAGTCCTGGACAGGTCGGCTATGGCTACACCTTC
few TRBD1 TRBJ2-7 TRBV7-4 CASSLGQGIFNEQYF TGTGCCAGCAGCTTGGGACAGGGAATTTTCAACGAGCAGTACTTC
- - TRBJ2-5 TRBV20-1 CSARDGRETQYF TGCAGTGCTAGAGATGGGAGGGAGACCCAGTACTTC
- - TRBJ2-7 TRBV7-9 CASSSGELREQYF TGTGCCAGCAGCTCGGGGGAATTGCGGGAGCAGTACTTC
few TRBD2 TRBJ2-5 TRBV6-5 CASSYSGLAVTETQYF TGTGCCAGCAGTTACTCGGGACTAGCGGTAACGGAGACCCAGTACTTC
many - TRBJ2-7 TRBV7-2 CASSLTGGSAYEQYF TGTGCCAGCAGCTTAACCGGGGGATCAGCCTACGAGCAGTACTTC
few TRBD1 TRBJ1-1 TRBV13 CASSLGLPQGASEAFF TGTGCCAGCAGCTTAGGGTTACCACAGGGGGCTTCTGAAGCTTTCTTT
- - TRBJ1-2 TRBV11-1 CASSLLEGSTRYTF TGTGCCAGCAGCTTATTGGAGGGATCGACTCGCTACACCTTC
- TRBD1 TRBJ2-7 TRBV28 CASSRDSPYEQYF TGTGCCAGCAGCCGGGACAGCCCCTACGAGCAGTACTTC
- - TRBJ1-1 TRBV18 CASSQGPDTEAFF TGTGCCAGCTCACAGGGCCCGGATACTGAAGCTTTCTTT
few - TRBJ1-1 TRBV5-4 CASSLGGAHNTEAFF TGTGCCAGCAGCTTGGGAGGGGCGCATAACACTGAAGCTTTCTTT
few - TRBJ2-7 TRBV28 CASRPTGQPYEQYF TGTGCCAGCAGGCCCACAGGGCAACCCTACGAGCAGTACTTC